What follows are 7 T cell receptor beta chains derived from one specimen sequenced in a study of blood T cell repertoires in COVID-19. The data were produced by immunoSEQ multiplex PCR, yet TCRdb's version contains in-frame clones alone and is incomplete. This table has 150,000 to 200,000 clones, about 83% appearing once. The sequencing input was peripheral blood. All receptors derive from a woman aged 18-29 years who had recovered from COVID-19.

V gene TRBV19 combines with J gene TRBJ1-5; 8 bases fit TRBD1. The CDR3 has 14 residues. Trimming removed 7 bases from V and 1 base from J; junction bases left unmatched: 3. Per germline, CDR1 LNHDA and CDR2 SQIVND (reference sequence). CDR3 sequence (DNA): TGTGCCAGTACACGGACAGGGAGCAATCAGCCCCAGCATTTT. Translation: CASTRTGSNQPQHF.

The chain carries TRBV5-6 and TRBJ2-7, with 11 bases lining up with TRBD2. The CDR3 runs 16 residues. Germline V gene sequence: CDR1 SGHDT, CDR2 YYEEEE. V dropped 2 bases and J dropped 4; count of bases not matched to a gene: 8. Written as DNA, the CDR3 is TGTGCCAGCAGCTTACGCACTAGCGGGGGTGTATACGAGCAGTACTTC. Protein sequence: CASSLRTSGGVYEQYF. Supplemented by reference TRBV5-6 and TRBJ2-7, the full variable domain reads DAGVTQSPTHLIKTRGQQVTLRCSPKSGHDTVSWYQQALGQGPQFIFQYYEEEERQRGNFPDRFSGHQFPNYSSELNVNALLLGDSALYLCASSLRTSGGVYEQYFGPGTRLTVT.

The rearrangement joins TRBV6-6 to TRBJ1-1; D remains unclear. Germline V lookup: CDR1 MNHNY, CDR2 SVGAGI (reference sequence). The CDR3 covers 15 residues. V lost 5 bases and J lost 1, with 14 bases in between. CDR3 sequence (DNA): TGTGCCAGCAGTCCGCCGAACGCGGGGAACACTGAAGCTTTCTTT. Translating gives CASSPPNAGNTEAFF.

The CDR3 is CASSLEGGEQYV. The CDR3 DNA is TGTGCCAGCAGCTTAGAGGGGGGGGAGCAGTACGTC. V gene TRBV7-8 combines with J gene TRBJ2-7, with D possibly matching TRBD2 (7 bases). The germline CDR1 and CDR2 sequences are SGHVS and FQNEAQ. This CDR3 region has 12 residues. Trimming took 1 base from V and 7 from J, leaving 8 bases between them.

The chain joins TRBV6-5 to TRBJ2-1; D may be TRBD1 (5 bases). With 2 bases removed from V and 7 bases from J, the gap between germline ends came to 18 bases. The CDR3 has 16 amino acids. The germline CDR1 and CDR2 sequences are MNHEY and SVGAGI. The CDR3 region has the DNA TGTGCCAGCAGTTACACTCCCCATGGGGCGGCAAATGAGCAGTTCTTC. Residues: CASSYTPHGAANEQFF.

The chain links TRBV6-1 to TRBJ2-1, with 10 bases lining up with TRBD2. With V trimmed by 1 base and J by 3 bases, 6 bases remained unmatched. This CDR3 is built from 17 residues. Germline-derived CDR1 and CDR2 are MNHNS and SASEGT. Written as DNA, the CDR3 is TGTGCCAGCAGTGAAGTCTCGACTAGCGGGCTCTACAATGAGCAGTTCTTC. Its protein product is CASSEVSTSGLYNEQFF.

The V and J genes are TRBV19 and TRBJ1-1; perhaps TRBD1 as D (5 bases). Trimming took off 3 bases at V and 1 base at J, with 12 bases between the two ends. Germline CDR1 LNHDA, CDR2 SQIVND (reference sequence). The CDR3 covers 15 residues. CDR3 region: CASSILGGGNTEAFF. CDR3 sequence (DNA): TGTGCCAGTAGTATCTTGGGCGGGGGGAACACTGAAGCTTTCTTT.